These T cell receptor beta chains were read from a single sample in a study of CD8+ T cells in alopecia areata. Profiled with immunoSEQ multiplex PCR; TCRdb holds only in-frame clones, not every one. The profile shows 150,000 or so clones, around three fifths of them singletons. This sample comprised CD4+ T cells sorted from blood, obtained at week 4, from a patient treated with tofacitinib. All receptors come from a human donor with alopecia areata. Each CDR3 is given with its conserved first and last residue. The D gene is left open where the match is weak. The size field is filled for only some rows; it gives once, few, many or a size class.

DNA: TGCAGTGCTGGGTCTCCAAACATTCAGTACTTC
CDR3: CSAGSPNIQYF
V: TRBV20-1
size: .
D: .
J: TRBJ2-4

DNA: TGCGCCAGCAGCCGGTCGGGGGTTTCGGTCTTTGGCATTCAGTACTTC
CDR3: CASSRSGVSVFGIQYF
V: TRBV4-1
size: .
D: .
J: TRBJ2-4

DNA: TGTGCCAGCAGCCAAACCGGATTATCTGGGGCCAACGTCCTGACTTTC
CDR3: CASSQTGLSGANVLTF
V: TRBV2
size: .
D: .
J: TRBJ2-6

DNA: TGCAGCGTTGGGGGAGGACAGGGGGCTTTGGAGACCCAGTACTTC
CDR3: CSVGGGQGALETQYF
V: TRBV29-1
size: few
D: TRBD1
J: TRBJ2-5

DNA: TGTGCCAGCCAAAGCATTGTACTATACAATGAGCAGTTCTTC
CDR3: CASQSIVLYNEQFF
V: TRBV25-1
size: .
D: .
J: TRBJ2-1

DNA: TGTGCCAGCAGCTTAGAACAGGACTACGAGCAGTACTTC
CDR3: CASSLEQDYEQYF
V: TRBV7-6
size: .
D: .
J: TRBJ2-7

DNA: TGTGCCAGCTCACCCATGGACAGTTCAGGGGCCAACGTCCTGACTTTC
CDR3: CASSPMDSSGANVLTF
V: TRBV18
size: .
D: .
J: TRBJ2-6

DNA: TGTGCCAGCAGCGTAAGAGGTTCGGGGGGCAATGAGCAGTTCTTC
CDR3: CASSVRGSGGNEQFF
V: TRBV9
size: .
D: TRBD2
J: TRBJ2-1

DNA: TGTGCCAGCACGTCGACAGGGGAGACCCAGTACTTC
CDR3: CASTSTGETQYF
V: TRBV6-6
size: .
D: TRBD1
J: TRBJ2-5

DNA: TGTGCCTGGAGGGGGACGAGCGAAAAACTGTTTTTT
CDR3: CAWRGTSEKLFF
V: TRBV30
size: .
D: .
J: TRBJ1-4

DNA: TGTGCCAGCTCACCTGGGAGGGACTACGAGCAGTACTTC
CDR3: CASSPGRDYEQYF
V: TRBV18
size: few
D: TRBD2
J: TRBJ2-7

DNA: TGTGCCAGCAGGGGACAGGGCAATCAGCCCCAGCATTTT
CDR3: CASRGQGNQPQHF
V: TRBV6-5
size: .
D: TRBD1
J: TRBJ1-5

DNA: TGTGCCAGCAGTTTCGACCTTAATTCACCCCTCCACTTT
CDR3: CASSFDLNSPLHF
V: TRBV6-5
size: .
D: .
J: TRBJ1-6

DNA: TGTGCCAGCAGTGGCTCCCTGACTAGCGGGAGACACAATGAGCAGTTCTTC
CDR3: CASSGSLTSGRHNEQFF
V: TRBV2
size: .
D: TRBD2
J: TRBJ2-1

DNA: TGCAGCGTACTAGCGGTGGACAATGAGCAGTTCTTC
CDR3: CSVLAVDNEQFF
V: TRBV29-1
size: once
D: TRBD2
J: TRBJ2-1

DNA: TGTGCCAGCAGCCCGAGGAACAATGAGCAGTTCTTC
CDR3: CASSPRNNEQFF
V: TRBV6-1
size: .
D: .
J: TRBJ2-1

DNA: TGTGCCAGCATGGAGTTGGGGTTGCGTGGCACTGAAGCTTTCTTT
CDR3: CASMELGLRGTEAFF
V: TRBV27
size: .
D: .
J: TRBJ1-1

DNA: TGCAGCGTTGACCCCAAGGGCACAGATACGCAGTATTTT
CDR3: CSVDPKGTDTQYF
V: TRBV29-1
size: .
D: .
J: TRBJ2-3

DNA: TGTGCCAGCAGCCTGGAGCCAGATACGCAGTATTTT
CDR3: CASSLEPDTQYF
V: TRBV5-4
size: .
D: .
J: TRBJ2-3

DNA: TGCGCCAGCAGCCAAGGTCCGGGACAGGGGGCTGATACGCAGTATTTT
CDR3: CASSQGPGQGADTQYF
V: TRBV4-1
size: once
D: TRBD1
J: TRBJ2-3

DNA: TGTGCCACCAGCGAGCGGGGGTTCAGGGAGACCCAGTACTTC
CDR3: CATSERGFRETQYF
V: TRBV15
size: .
D: TRBD2
J: TRBJ2-5

DNA: TGCAGCGTGCGCCACAGGGGAGAGGCTGACGAGCAGTACTTC
CDR3: CSVRHRGEADEQYF
V: TRBV29-1
size: .
D: TRBD1
J: TRBJ2-7

DNA: TGCAGCATCCTTGAGGGGGGCGCGTCAGAGACCCAGTACTTC
CDR3: CSILEGGASETQYF
V: TRBV29-1
size: .
D: .
J: TRBJ2-5

DNA: TGTGCCAGCACCCGGTCAGGGCCGGGCAATTCACCCCTCCACTTT
CDR3: CASTRSGPGNSPLHF
V: TRBV7-9
size: .
D: .
J: TRBJ1-6

DNA: TGTGCCAGCAGTGAATTGGCAGATACGCAGTATTTT
CDR3: CASSELADTQYF
V: TRBV2
size: .
D: .
J: TRBJ2-3

DNA: TGTGCCAGCCGACCTCAAGGGGGACAGGACCGTCGCGGCACCGGGGAGCTGTTTTTT
CDR3: CASRPQGGQDRRGTGELFF
V: TRBV27
size: .
D: TRBD1
J: TRBJ2-2

DNA: TGTGCCTGGAGTGTACGTGGAAATCAGCCCCAGCATTTT
CDR3: CAWSVRGNQPQHF
V: TRBV30
size: .
D: .
J: TRBJ1-5

DNA: TGTGCCAGCAGCCCCGGAGAGGGGGGAACAGATACGCAGTATTTT
CDR3: CASSPGEGGTDTQYF
V: TRBV11-3
size: many
D: .
J: TRBJ2-3

DNA: TGCAGCGTTGAGCACCCGGACTCCTACAATGAGCAGTTCTTC
CDR3: CSVEHPDSYNEQFF
V: TRBV29-1
size: .
D: .
J: TRBJ2-1

DNA: TGCAGCGTTTCCAGGGTGGCCGGGGAGCTGTTTTTT
CDR3: CSVSRVAGELFF
V: TRBV29-1
size: few
D: .
J: TRBJ2-2

DNA: TGTGCCAGCAGTGGAGACTTCTACGAGCAGTACTTC
CDR3: CASSGDFYEQYF
V: TRBV25-1
size: .
D: .
J: TRBJ2-7

DNA: TGTGCCAGCAGTTTATTAGGGGCAGAGACCCAGTACTTC
CDR3: CASSLLGAETQYF
V: TRBV27
size: .
D: .
J: TRBJ2-5

DNA: TGTGCCAGCAGCCCTCGGGGGACCTTGAACACCGGGGAGCTGTTTTTT
CDR3: CASSPRGTLNTGELFF
V: TRBV7-2
size: .
D: .
J: TRBJ2-2

DNA: TGTGCCAGCAGTTCCTTCAGGGGGGCCAATGAGCAGTTCTTC
CDR3: CASSSFRGANEQFF
V: TRBV7-9
size: once
D: .
J: TRBJ2-1

DNA: TGCGCCAGCAGCTTGTTATCATACGAGCAGTACTTC
CDR3: CASSLLSYEQYF
V: TRBV5-1
size: .
D: .
J: TRBJ2-7

DNA: TGTGCCAGCAGTTGGAGGACCTACGAGCAGTACTTC
CDR3: CASSWRTYEQYF
V: TRBV25-1
size: .
D: .
J: TRBJ2-7

DNA: TGTGCCAGCAGCGCCCGAGGGGGGCAGGACACAGATACGCAGTATTTT
CDR3: CASSARGGQDTDTQYF
V: TRBV9
size: .
D: .
J: TRBJ2-3

DNA: TGTGCCTGGAGTAGGCAGAGGAACACTGAAGCTTTCTTT
CDR3: CAWSRQRNTEAFF
V: TRBV30
size: few
D: .
J: TRBJ1-1

DNA: TGTGCCAGCAGCGGCGGGACACGTTCCTACGAGCAGTACTTC
CDR3: CASSGGTRSYEQYF
V: TRBV9
size: few
D: .
J: TRBJ2-7

DNA: TGCGCCAGCAGCCATCCAGGACAGGGGAACTATGGCTACACCTTC
CDR3: CASSHPGQGNYGYTF
V: TRBV4-1
size: .
D: TRBD1
J: TRBJ1-2

DNA: TGTGCCAGCAGCCAACCGGGACTACCTCTGGGGACCCAGTACTTC
CDR3: CASSQPGLPLGTQYF
V: TRBV7-9
size: .
D: TRBD2
J: TRBJ2-5

DNA: TGTGCCTGGAGCCCCCTGGACCAACTAGCCAAAAACATTCAGTACTTC
CDR3: CAWSPLDQLAKNIQYF
V: TRBV30
size: once
D: .
J: TRBJ2-4

DNA: TGTGCCAGCAGCTTAGACCAGCCAATAGGTTCCTATGGCTACACCTTC
CDR3: CASSLDQPIGSYGYTF
V: TRBV7-9
size: .
D: .
J: TRBJ1-2

DNA: TGTGCCAGCAGTTCACAATCTAGCTATGGCTACACCTTC
CDR3: CASSSQSSYGYTF
V: TRBV6-6
size: .
D: .
J: TRBJ1-2

DNA: TGCAGCGTTGTTGGACAGGGGACTGAAAAACTGTTTTTT
CDR3: CSVVGQGTEKLFF
V: TRBV29-1
size: .
D: TRBD1
J: TRBJ1-4

DNA: TGCGCCAGCAGCTTGGGTGGGGGCCTGAACACTGAAGCTTTCTTT
CDR3: CASSLGGGLNTEAFF
V: TRBV5-1
size: .
D: .
J: TRBJ1-1

DNA: TGTGCCAGCTCACCAATCCAGGGGGCAGGGAATGAGCAGTTCTTC
CDR3: CASSPIQGAGNEQFF
V: TRBV18
size: .
D: TRBD1
J: TRBJ2-1

DNA: TGTGCCAGCAGGAACAGGGTGGACTGGACACCCCTCCACTTT
CDR3: CASRNRVDWTPLHF
V: TRBV6-1
size: .
D: .
J: TRBJ1-6

DNA: TGTGCCGCCCGAGGGAGTGGGGATTCACCCCTCCACTTT
CDR3: CAARGSGDSPLHF
V: TRBV19
size: once
D: .
J: TRBJ1-6

DNA: TGTGCCAGCTCACCAACCCAGGGGTTTGATCAGCCCCAGCATTTT
CDR3: CASSPTQGFDQPQHF
V: TRBV18
size: .
D: .
J: TRBJ1-5

DNA: TGTGCCAGCAGCTTTCACCAAGAGACCCAGTACTTC
CDR3: CASSFHQETQYF
V: TRBV7-9
size: .
D: .
J: TRBJ2-5

DNA: TGTGCCAGCAGCCGTACAGATACGCAGTATTTT
CDR3: CASSRTDTQYF
V: TRBV13
size: .
D: .
J: TRBJ2-3

DNA: TGTGCCTGGAGGTGGGGCAGTGGAACTTTCGGGAATGAGCAGTTCTTC
CDR3: CAWRWGSGTFGNEQFF
V: TRBV30
size: .
D: .
J: TRBJ2-1

DNA: TGTGCCAGCAGCGTAGCTAGCGGGGCTGAGCAGTTCTTC
CDR3: CASSVASGAEQFF
V: TRBV9
size: .
D: TRBD2
J: TRBJ2-1

DNA: TGTGCCCACTCTACGGGAAACACCATATATTTT
CDR3: CAHSTGNTIYF
V: TRBV30
size: .
D: .
J: TRBJ1-3